The 29 T cell receptor beta chains in this list originate from one sample, sequenced in a study of OX40 agonist ivuxolimab in advanced cancers. Sequencing was performed with immunoSEQ multiplex PCR; in TCRdb, only in-frame clones are kept and a portion is missing. The sample lists about 83,000 clones, approximately 79% occurring once. Sequences were derived from CD4+ or CD8+ T cells sorted from blood, sampled in a trial of the OX40 agonist ivuxolimab. All receptors derive from an adult with an advanced solid tumor such as melanoma, head and neck, liver or kidney cancer.

The J gene is TRBJ2-5, the V gene TRBV5-1; unclear D gene. The CDR3 runs 14 residues. Germline CDR1 is SGHRS and CDR2 is YFSETQ. The ends were cut back, 4 bases at V and 5 bases at J, with 15 bases in the middle. The CDR3 region is CASSPLKVAETQYF. The DNA of the CDR3 is TGCGCCAGCAGCCCACTCAAGGTCGCCGAGACCCAGTACTTC.

The genes are TRBV6-5 and TRBJ1-3, with 8 bases that match TRBD1. The V gene's germline CDR1 is MNHEY and CDR2 SVGAGI. V lost 5 bases to trimming and J lost 7 bases; unmatched junction nucleotides: 7. The CDR3 consists of 14 residues. The DNA for the CDR3 is TGTGCCAGCAGTCCTCGGACAGGGAGGAACACCATATATTTT. Translated, it gives CASSPRTGRNTIYF.

V usage is TRBV13 and J usage is TRBJ1-6; 7 nucleotides line up with TRBD1. This CDR3 has 15 amino acids. The V and J ends lost 5 bases and 5 bases, in that order; junction bases with no gene match: 6. Germline assignment: CDR1 PRHDT and CDR2 FYEKMQ (reference sequence). The CDR3 protein is CASSLRQGHNSPLHF. Written as DNA, the CDR3 is TGTGCCAGCAGCCTTCGACAGGGCCATAATTCACCCCTCCACTTT.

This clone has a single count. The rearrangement links TRBV10-3 to TRBJ1-6; D may be TRBD1 (5 bases). The V end was cut by 6 bases, the J end by 6 bases, with 9 bases between. CDR3 length: 13 amino acids. Germline V CDR1 and CDR2: ENHRY, SYGVKD. CDR3 sequence reads: CAISGASNSPLHF. The CDR3 bases are TGTGCCATCAGCGGGGCCTCTAATTCACCCCTCCACTTT.

The chain combines TRBV7-2 with TRBJ1-1, with D hard to call. The CDR3 is 14 residues long. Trimming left V 2 bases short and J 4 bases short, with 11 bases between. CDR1 is SGHTA and CDR2 is FQGNSA in the germline V gene. The CDR3 DNA follows: TGTGCCAGCAGCTTACCAGGCTGGGGCACTGAAGCTTTCTTT. Residues: CASSLPGWGTEAFF. The full variable domain, in which reference TRBV7-2 and TRBJ1-1 provide the parts outside the CDR3, is GAGVSQSPSNKVTEKGKDVELRCDPISGHTALYWYRQSLGQGLEFLIYFQGNSAPDKSGLPSDRFSAERTGGSVSTLTIQRTQQEDSAVYLCASSLPGWGTEAFFGQGTRLTVV.

This clone was found once. This rearrangement joins TRBV4-3 to TRBJ2-3; 10 positions match TRBD2. V was pared by 4 bases and J by 5 bases, with 3 bases of the junction left unmatched. CDR3 length equals 14 residues. The V gene's germline CDR1 is LGHNA and CDR2 YSLEER. Here the CDR3 reads CASSPGLAIDTQYF. The CDR3 DNA reads as TGCGCCAGCAGCCCGGGACTAGCGATAGATACGCAGTATTTT.

The CDR3 bases are TGTGCCAGCAGCCGACAGACCTATAGCAATCAGCCCCAGCATTTT. Amino acids: CASSRQTYSNQPQHF. The chain has TRBV6-1 and TRBJ1-5; tentatively, D is TRBD1 (5 bases). The CDR3 consists of 15 residues. The V end was cut by 6 bases, the J end by 0 bases, with 12 bases between. The germline gives CDR1 MNHNS, CDR2 SASEGT.

This chain's CDR3 is CASSTSAGVGGTQYF. DNA for the CDR3: TGTGCCAGCAGCACATCCGCCGGGGTCGGGGGCACGCAGTATTTT. The chain has TRBV11-2 and TRBJ2-3; D could derive from TRBD1 or TRBD2 (6 bases each). Germline CDR1 is SGHAT and CDR2 is FQNNGV. The CDR3 is 15 residues long. V lost 5 bases, J lost 9 bases, and 21 bases lay in between.

The chain recombines TRBV18 with TRBJ1-2; unclear D gene. The CDR3 sequence is 13 residues long. Trimming took off 2 bases at V and 8 bases at J, with 12 bases between the two ends. Germline-derived CDR1 and CDR2 are KGHSH and LQKENI. CDR3 nucleotide sequence: TGTGCCAGCTCACCAAGTAACACCGAGGGCTACACCTTC. Translated: CASSPSNTEGYTF.

Note on this clone: Other DNA sequences in this sample translate to the same CDR3. The chain carries TRBV11-1 and TRBJ2-3; 8 bases map to TRBD2. V trimming: 9 bases; J trimming: 6 bases; junction bases outside the gene matches: 14. Per the germline V gene, CDR1 is SGHAT and CDR2 is FQDESV (reference sequence). This CDR3 spans 15 amino acids. The CDR3 nucleotides read TGTGCCAGTAGGCCACTGACTAGCGTAGGGGATACGCAGTATTTT. As protein: CASRPLTSVGDTQYF.

Details on this clone: Other DNA sequences in the sample encode the same CDR3. This sequence joins TRBV5-4 and TRBJ2-5; D remains ambiguous. V was pared by 4 bases and J by 2 bases, with 6 bases between. Germline assignment: CDR1 SGHNT and CDR2 YYREEE (reference sequence). The CDR3 has 12 amino acids. CDR3 nucleotides: TGTGCCAGCAGCCCCTCACAAGAGACCCAGTACTTC. Translating gives CASSPSQETQYF. The full variable domain, completed using reference TRBV5-4 and TRBJ2-5, is ETGVTQSPTHLIKTRGQQVTLRCSSQSGHNTVSWYQQALGQGPQFIFQYYREEENGRGNFPPRFSGLQFPNYSSELNVNALELDDSALYLCASSPSQETQYFGPGTRLLVL.

This chain links TRBV4-1 with TRBJ1-3; D is unclear. Trimming cost V 1 base and J 6 bases, with 13 bases left between them. CDR1 and CDR2 from the germline V gene are MGHRA and YSYEKL. This CDR3 comprises 15 residues. In nucleotides, the CDR3 is TGCGCCAGCAGCCAAGGTCAGGATTGGGTAAACACCATATATTTT. Protein product: CASSQGQDWVNTIYF.

This clone has only a few counts. The CDR3: CASSERDTQYF. The CDR3 DNA is TGTGCCAGTAGTGAAAGAGATACGCAGTATTTT. The V call is TRBV19, the J call TRBJ2-3; D is undetermined. The CDR3 consists of 11 residues. V gave up 5 bases and J gave up 5 bases, with 5 bases separating them. Germline V CDR1 and CDR2: LNHDA, SQIVND (reference sequence).

The CDR3 DNA reads TGTGCCAGCAGCGTAGAGGGGGGGCTTAGAGAGACCCAGTACTTC. This encodes CASSVEGGLRETQYF. The J gene is TRBJ2-5, the V gene TRBV9; D may be TRBD2 (7 bases). Germline V gene data show CDR1 as SGDLS and CDR2 as YYNGEE. The CDR3 has 15 amino acids. V lost 0 bases and J 4 bases, leaving 13 bases between the germline ends.

The chain uses TRBV5-1 and TRBJ1-6, with a weak D call TRBD1 (6 bases). V was pared by 2 bases and J by 6 bases, with 15 bases between. This CDR3 region has 16 residues. The V gene's germline CDR1 is SGHRS and CDR2 YFSETQ. In nucleotides, the CDR3 is TGCGCCAGCAGCTTACAGGGAGATTCGGGTAATTCACCCCTCCACTTT. As protein: CASSLQGDSGNSPLHF.

This chain joins TRBV6-5 and TRBJ1-3; weak D call: TRBD1 (5 bases). Trimming shortened V by 2 bases and J by 0 bases, and 8 bases separated the two germline ends. This CDR3 comprises 15 residues. From germline, CDR1 is MNHEY and CDR2 SVGAGI. The CDR3 spells CASSYGGVSGNTIYF. CDR3 in DNA: TGTGCCAGCAGTTACGGGGGTGTCTCTGGAAACACCATATATTTT.

The rearrangement links TRBV6-1 to TRBJ2-7, with a weak D call TRBD1 (5 bases). Deletions cut 6 bases from V and 4 bases from J, with 13 bases between. CDR3 size: 13 residues. Germline assignment: CDR1 MNHNS and CDR2 SASEGT. The CDR3 protein is CASRQTDLYEQYF. In DNA form, the CDR3 reads TGTGCCAGCAGACAGACAGACCTATACGAGCAGTACTTC.

CDR3 DNA sequence: TGCGCCAGCAGCCAAGATATAGGGGCCTACAATGAGCAGTTCTTC. Its translation is CASSQDIGAYNEQFF. V gene TRBV4-3 combines with J gene TRBJ2-1, with D perhaps matching TRBD1 (5 bases). Trimming shortened V by 0 bases and J by 2 bases, and 8 bases separated the two germline ends. Germline CDR1 reads LGHNA; CDR2 reads YSLEER. CDR3 length: 15 residues.

V usage is TRBV6-5 and J usage is TRBJ1-6; maybe TRBD1 (5 bases). Trimming left V 5 bases short and J 6 bases short, with 8 bases between. The germline V gene has CDR1 MNHEY and CDR2 SVGAGI. The CDR3 is 13 amino acids. As DNA, the CDR3 is TGTGCCAGCAGTAGGGGCACTAATTCACCCCTCCACTTT. This translates into CASSRGTNSPLHF.

The genes are TRBV30 and TRBJ2-1; D is perhaps TRBD2 (7 bases). The CDR3 loop spans 15 amino acids. CDR1 is GTSNPN, CDR2 SVGIG, per germline (reference sequence). Trimming removed 0 bases from V and 6 bases from J, with 15 bases in between. The CDR3 DNA is TGTGCCTGGAGTGTTGAGGGGGGGCCCTTCAATGAGCAGTTCTTC. Translated: CAWSVEGGPFNEQFF. Combining the CDR3 with reference TRBV30 and TRBJ2-1 gives the whole variable domain SQTIHQWPATLVQPVGSPLSLECTVEGTSNPNLYWYRQAAGRGLQLLFYSVGIGQISSEVPQNLSASRPQDRQFILSSKKLLLSDSGFYLCAWSVEGGPFNEQFFGPGTRLTVL.

J is TRBJ1-6 and V is TRBV7-9; D not certain. Between the trimmed V and J ends, which lost 8 bases and 7 bases, there was a span of 9 bases. Per germline, CDR1 SEHNR and CDR2 FQNEAQ (reference sequence). The CDR3 totals 12 residues. The CDR3 region is CASGRLNSPLHF. The CDR3, as DNA: TGTGCCAGCGGGCGGTTAAATTCACCCCTCCACTTT.

This chain uses TRBV5-4 with TRBJ1-2, with 7 bases that match TRBD1. Germline V gives CDR1 SGHNT, CDR2 YYREEE (reference sequence). V lost 4 bases to trimming and J lost 2 bases; unmatched junction nucleotides: 5. The CDR3 is made up of 14 amino acids. CDR3 DNA sequence: TGTGCCAGCAGCCCCAGGGGGGAAAACTATGGCTACACCTTC. Its translation is CASSPRGENYGYTF.

The V gene is TRBV19, the J gene TRBJ2-5; maybe TRBD2 (6 bases). The CDR3 contains 13 residues. Germline assignment: CDR1 LNHDA and CDR2 SQIVND (reference sequence). The V gene lost 7 bases and the J gene lost 5 bases, with 14 bases spanning the gap. The chain's CDR3 is CASTLYAGETQYF. The DNA of the CDR3 is TGTGCCAGTACCCTATACGCGGGGGAGACCCAGTACTTC.

This clone was seen only a few times. The rearrangement joins TRBV7-9 to TRBJ1-1; unclear D gene. V gave up 6 bases and J gave up 1 base, with 12 bases separating them. The CDR3 spans 14 residues. Germline V gene lookup returns CDR1 SEHNR and CDR2 FQNEAQ (reference sequence). The CDR3 loop is CASRLGEGNTEAFF. The CDR3 coding sequence is TGTGCCAGCAGACTCGGGGAGGGGAACACTGAAGCTTTCTTT.

V usage is TRBV11-2 and J usage is TRBJ1-2; 8 bases map to TRBD1. This CDR3 spans 15 amino acids. CDR1 SGHAT and CDR2 FQNNGV come from the germline V gene. V lost 7 bases, J lost 7 bases, and 14 bases stayed unmatched. The CDR3 is CASTQGPQGAGGYTF. The DNA for the CDR3 is TGTGCCAGCACCCAAGGGCCCCAGGGGGCGGGTGGCTACACCTTC.

CDR3 coding DNA: TGTGCCAGCAGCCAATCTGTTTCGGGGGAGGAGTTCTTGTACGAGCAGTACTTC. This codes for CASSQSVSGEEFLYEQYF. The chain is built from TRBV5-6 and TRBJ2-7, with D tentatively TRBD2 (6 bases). This CDR3 comprises 18 residues. Germline V gene data show CDR1 as SGHDT and CDR2 as YYEEEE. V shed 4 bases and J shed 4 bases, with 27 bases lying between them.

This clone was recorded a few times. J is TRBJ2-6 and V is TRBV28; 8 bases fit TRBD1. Trimming at V came to 8 bases and at J to 1 base, leaving 16 bases not matched to a gene. The germline gives CDR1 MDHEN, CDR2 SYDVKM. The CDR3 totals 19 residues. CDR3 in amino acids: CASSETWTGYTSGANVLTF. The CDR3, as DNA: TGTGCCAGCTCCGAGACTTGGACAGGGTACACTTCTGGGGCCAACGTCCTGACTTTC.

The J gene is TRBJ1-2, the V gene TRBV28; no clear D gene. The V gene lost 8 bases and the J gene lost 8 bases, with 21 bases spanning the gap. Germline assignment: CDR1 MDHEN and CDR2 SYDVKM. The CDR3 covers 14 residues. The chain's CDR3 is CASRTAPQMGGYTF. In DNA form, the CDR3 reads TGTGCCAGCCGTACCGCGCCCCAGATGGGGGGCTACACCTTC.

V and J are TRBV19 and TRBJ1-2; D is perhaps TRBD1 (5 bases). V was cut by 6 bases and J by 11 bases, with 13 bases left in between. Germline V gene data show CDR1 as LNHDA and CDR2 as SQIVND (reference sequence). The CDR3 is made up of 11 amino acids. CDR3 region: CASRFAGKYTF. DNA of the CDR3: TGTGCCAGTAGGTTTGCAGGGAAGTACACCTTC.